This T cell receptor (beta chain) came from a study of CD8+CD57+ T cells in acquired aplastic anemia. Study-wide points: Any difference that existed in CD8+ Simpson's diversity between patients and controls was not significant. It was found that almost 30 CD8+ CDR3 sequences were shared between patients and controls.

Both TCR beta VDJ combination and CDR3 sequence profiling were carried out. Genomic DNA was the template for this profiling. TCRdb reprocessed the reads with MiXCR, giving one entry per CDR3 protein. The sample has approximately 470,000 distinct CDR3 sequences, around 30% seen once; the top ten hold around 0.82%. All sequencing subjects had displayed CD8+CD57+ cell expansion on flow cytometry. The patients all had a severe acquired aplastic anemia diagnosis. Patients were untreated when blood was sampled. As for this clonotype: Its antigen is still unknown.

This CDR3 region has 14 residues. V dropped 5 bases and J dropped 9; count of bases not matched to a gene: 7. Germline V gives CDR1 SGHTA, CDR2 FQGTGA. Sequenced material: sorted CD4+, CD8+, or CD8+CD57+ T cells (not recorded which) from PBMCs. The TCR originated in a human donor with aplastic anemia. J is TRBJ2-1 and V is TRBV7-3; 10 bases map to TRBD1. The CDR3 is CASSAGTGDREQFF. CDR3 nucleotides: TGTGCCAGCAGCGCTGGGACAGGGGATCGTGAGCAGTTCTTC. Supplemented by reference TRBV7-3 and TRBJ2-1, the full variable domain reads GAGVSQTPSNKVTEKGKYVELRCDPISGHTALYWYRQSLGQGPEFLIYFQGTGAADDSGLPNDRFFAVRPEGSVSTLKIQRTERGDSAVYLCASSAGTGDREQFFGPGTRLTVL.